The rows below give T cell receptor beta chains drawn from one sample of a study of blood T cell repertoires in COVID-19. The protocol was immunoSEQ multiplex PCR, while the TCRdb copy is restricted to in-frame clones and leaves out a portion. The repertoire holds about 380,000 clones, 81% seen once, with more than 1% in the top ten. Sequencing was done on a sample of peripheral blood. The receptors shown here come from a human donor with acute or convalescent COVID-19. The donor label of this sample is uncertain. The conserved cysteine and the conserved F or W are not part of the CDR3 here. Not every row has a clone size; where given, it reads once, few, many or a size class.

v_call: TRBV6-5; j_call: TRBJ1-2; clone_size: few; cdr3_aa: ASSYSTRGSNYGYT
v_call: TRBV6-5; j_call: TRBJ2-3; clone_size: -; cdr3_aa: ASSVGLAGGQVPY
v_call: TRBV27; j_call: TRBJ1-2; clone_size: -; cdr3_aa: ASSYSGTGGYT
v_call: TRBV5-4; j_call: TRBJ2-5; clone_size: -; cdr3_aa: ASSYGTGRGETQY
v_call: TRBV20-1; j_call: TRBJ1-2; clone_size: -; cdr3_aa: SASDRAYGYT
v_call: TRBV9; j_call: TRBJ2-1; clone_size: -; cdr3_aa: ASSVGLAEYNEQF
v_call: TRBV5-6; j_call: TRBJ1-1; clone_size: -; cdr3_aa: ASSQDPGNTEAF
v_call: TRBV2; j_call: TRBJ1-6; clone_size: few; cdr3_aa: ASTGQGARSPLH
v_call: TRBV30; j_call: TRBJ2-3; clone_size: -; cdr3_aa: ASTYLSGVAQY
v_call: TRBV18; j_call: TRBJ2-2; clone_size: -; cdr3_aa: ASSPGGLASTGELF
v_call: TRBV19; j_call: TRBJ2-1; clone_size: -; cdr3_aa: ASSRADGTGRPNEQF
v_call: TRBV6-5; j_call: TRBJ1-2; clone_size: -; cdr3_aa: ASSPGLLANYGYT
v_call: TRBV2; j_call: TRBJ2-7; clone_size: -; cdr3_aa: ASSPRYEQY
v_call: TRBV2; j_call: TRBJ1-6; clone_size: few; cdr3_aa: ASSEPGTGSLDSPLH
v_call: TRBV5-1; j_call: TRBJ2-1; clone_size: -; cdr3_aa: ASRAGYNEQF
v_call: TRBV7-8; j_call: TRBJ2-7; clone_size: -; cdr3_aa: ASSLVRGMGEQY
v_call: TRBV19; j_call: TRBJ1-1; clone_size: -; cdr3_aa: ASTTVRGSEAF
v_call: TRBV28; j_call: TRBJ1-1; clone_size: few; cdr3_aa: ASSTDGFGNTEAF
v_call: TRBV24-1; j_call: TRBJ1-2; clone_size: -; cdr3_aa: ATSDTGGSDYGYT
v_call: TRBV6-2/TRBV6-3; j_call: TRBJ2-3; clone_size: -; cdr3_aa: ASSPTSRAQY
v_call: TRBV5-1; j_call: TRBJ2-1; clone_size: -; cdr3_aa: ASSLDTGNEQF
v_call: TRBV6-5; j_call: TRBJ1-2; clone_size: -; cdr3_aa: ASSYDRAYGYT
v_call: TRBV5-4; j_call: TRBJ1-3; clone_size: -; cdr3_aa: ASSRDRGSGNTIY
v_call: TRBV2; j_call: TRBJ1-6; clone_size: -; cdr3_aa: ASSEEQGATSPLH
v_call: TRBV30; j_call: TRBJ2-7; clone_size: -; cdr3_aa: ACAIAGGPYEQY
v_call: TRBV6-5; j_call: TRBJ1-1; clone_size: -; cdr3_aa: ASSYSTGGSLKAF
v_call: TRBV19; j_call: TRBJ1-5; clone_size: few; cdr3_aa: ASSWRVGNQPQH
v_call: TRBV6-5; j_call: TRBJ1-2; clone_size: -; cdr3_aa: ASRLRTGGGGYT
v_call: TRBV29-1; j_call: TRBJ2-1; clone_size: -; cdr3_aa: SVADTGLGREQF
v_call: TRBV6-5; j_call: TRBJ2-4; clone_size: -; cdr3_aa: ASKNRGGTYIQY
v_call: TRBV2; j_call: TRBJ2-3; clone_size: -; cdr3_aa: ASSDDVLPTDTQY
v_call: TRBV7-6; j_call: TRBJ2-3; clone_size: -; cdr3_aa: ASSLARGAGNTDTQY
v_call: TRBV10-3; j_call: TRBJ1-5; clone_size: few; cdr3_aa: AISDEGNQPQH
v_call: TRBV6-5; j_call: TRBJ1-1; clone_size: -; cdr3_aa: ASSYVSTLSLDEAF
v_call: TRBV5-6; j_call: TRBJ1-2; clone_size: few; cdr3_aa: ASSSRGRLSGYT
v_call: TRBV5-3; j_call: TRBJ1-1; clone_size: -; cdr3_aa: ARSRQGMNTEAF
v_call: TRBV24-1; j_call: TRBJ2-4; clone_size: -; cdr3_aa: ATSDPGLGNIQY
v_call: TRBV19; j_call: TRBJ1-1; clone_size: -; cdr3_aa: ASSIEAGMIMNTEAF
v_call: TRBV5-6; j_call: TRBJ2-7; clone_size: -; cdr3_aa: ASSLRRQGRTYEQY
v_call: TRBV6-1; j_call: TRBJ2-7; clone_size: -; cdr3_aa: ASSERPAGLAGEQY
v_call: TRBV7-8; j_call: TRBJ2-5; clone_size: -; cdr3_aa: ATLTGTQETQY
v_call: TRBV2; j_call: TRBJ2-1; clone_size: -; cdr3_aa: ASGPASGGANEQF
v_call: TRBV3-1/TRBV3-2; j_call: TRBJ1-1; clone_size: -; cdr3_aa: ASSRATSIEAF
v_call: TRBV27; j_call: TRBJ1-6; clone_size: -; cdr3_aa: ASSLRHRDSPLH
v_call: TRBV2; j_call: TRBJ2-2; clone_size: -; cdr3_aa: ASTLGGDWKAGELF
v_call: TRBV2; j_call: TRBJ2-7; clone_size: -; cdr3_aa: ASSAGGLRVYEQY
v_call: TRBV2; j_call: TRBJ1-2; clone_size: -; cdr3_aa: ASSGGLGEGRNYGYT
v_call: TRBV4-1; j_call: TRBJ1-5; clone_size: -; cdr3_aa: ASSLRRENQPQH
v_call: TRBV18; j_call: TRBJ2-1; clone_size: -; cdr3_aa: ASSPRGLAGGHEQF
v_call: TRBV19; j_call: TRBJ1-1; clone_size: -; cdr3_aa: ASLDWRGPNTEAF
v_call: TRBV2; j_call: TRBJ1-1; clone_size: -; cdr3_aa: ASSVESGTSGEAF
v_call: TRBV10-2; j_call: TRBJ1-3; clone_size: once; cdr3_aa: ASNAFSGNTIY
v_call: TRBV7-2; j_call: TRBJ2-5; clone_size: once; cdr3_aa: ASNKLGSGGETQY
v_call: TRBV9; j_call: TRBJ1-3; clone_size: -; cdr3_aa: ASSPASGTFSGNTIY
v_call: TRBV6-2/TRBV6-3; j_call: TRBJ1-1; clone_size: few; cdr3_aa: ASSLNSASTEAF
v_call: TRBV6-5; j_call: TRBJ1-2; clone_size: once; cdr3_aa: ATQTGSYGYT
v_call: TRBV5-1; j_call: TRBJ1-1; clone_size: few; cdr3_aa: ASSRTGNTEAF
v_call: TRBV5-1; j_call: TRBJ2-5; clone_size: -; cdr3_aa: ASSLTSLETQY
v_call: TRBV6-5; j_call: TRBJ1-6; clone_size: -; cdr3_aa: ASRADRVYNSPLH